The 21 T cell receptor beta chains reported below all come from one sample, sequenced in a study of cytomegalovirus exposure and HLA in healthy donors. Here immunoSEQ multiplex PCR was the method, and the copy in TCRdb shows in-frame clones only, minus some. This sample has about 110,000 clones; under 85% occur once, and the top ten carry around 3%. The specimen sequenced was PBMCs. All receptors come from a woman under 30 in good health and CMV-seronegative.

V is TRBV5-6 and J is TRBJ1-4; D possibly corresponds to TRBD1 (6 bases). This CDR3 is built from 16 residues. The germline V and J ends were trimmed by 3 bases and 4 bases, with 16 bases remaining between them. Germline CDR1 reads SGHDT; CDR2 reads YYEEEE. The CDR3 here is CASSSRGRGDNEKLFF. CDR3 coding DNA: TGTGCCAGCAGCTCCAGGGGTCGGGGGGATAATGAAAAACTGTTTTTT.

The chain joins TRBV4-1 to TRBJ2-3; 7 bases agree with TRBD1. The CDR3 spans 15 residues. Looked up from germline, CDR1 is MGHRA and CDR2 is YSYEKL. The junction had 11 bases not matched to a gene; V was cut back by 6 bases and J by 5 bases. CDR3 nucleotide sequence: TGCGCCAGCAGTCGTCAGGGGGTCGGGGTAGATACGCAGTATTTT. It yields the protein CASSRQGVGVDTQYF.

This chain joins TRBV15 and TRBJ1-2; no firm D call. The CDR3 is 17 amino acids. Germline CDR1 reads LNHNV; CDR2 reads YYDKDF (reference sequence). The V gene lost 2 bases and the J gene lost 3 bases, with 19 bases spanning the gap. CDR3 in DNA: TGTGCCACCAGCAGATCGGGGAGGGTCGGTAGGGACTATGGCTACACCTTC. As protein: CATSRSGRVGRDYGYTF.

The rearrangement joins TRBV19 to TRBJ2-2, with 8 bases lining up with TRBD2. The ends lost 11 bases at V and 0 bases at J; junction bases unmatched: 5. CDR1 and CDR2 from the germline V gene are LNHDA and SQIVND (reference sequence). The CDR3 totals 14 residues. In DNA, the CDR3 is TGTGCCTGTGCGGGGGGAGCGAACACCGGGGAGCTGTTTTTT. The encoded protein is CACAGGANTGELFF.

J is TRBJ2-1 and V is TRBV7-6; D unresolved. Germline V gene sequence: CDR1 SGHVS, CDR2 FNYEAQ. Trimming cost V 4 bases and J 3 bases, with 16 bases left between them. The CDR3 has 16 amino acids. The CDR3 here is CASSSLPGGYYNEQFF. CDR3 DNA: TGTGCCAGCAGCTCCTTACCGGGTGGGTACTACAATGAGCAGTTCTTC.

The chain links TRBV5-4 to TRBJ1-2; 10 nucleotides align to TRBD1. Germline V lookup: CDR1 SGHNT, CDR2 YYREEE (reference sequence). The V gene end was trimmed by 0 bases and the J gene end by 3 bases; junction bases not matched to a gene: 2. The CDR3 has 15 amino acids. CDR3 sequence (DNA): TGTGCCAGCAGCTTGGAGACAGGGGGCTACTATGGCTACACCTTC. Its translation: CASSLETGGYYGYTF.

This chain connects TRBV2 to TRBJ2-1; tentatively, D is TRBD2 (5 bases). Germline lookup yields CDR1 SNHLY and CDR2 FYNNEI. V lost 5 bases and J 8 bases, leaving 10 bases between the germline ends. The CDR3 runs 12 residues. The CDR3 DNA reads TGTGCCAGCAGTTGGACTGGCCATGAGCAGTTCTTC. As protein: CASSWTGHEQFF.

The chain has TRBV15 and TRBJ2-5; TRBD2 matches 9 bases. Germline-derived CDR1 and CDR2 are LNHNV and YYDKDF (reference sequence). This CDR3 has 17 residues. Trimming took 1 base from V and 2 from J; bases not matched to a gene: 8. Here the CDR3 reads CATSRGGSGGVQETQYF. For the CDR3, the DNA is TGTGCCACCAGCAGAGGGGGTAGCGGGGGTGTTCAAGAGACCCAGTACTTC. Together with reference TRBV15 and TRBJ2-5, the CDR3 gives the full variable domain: DAMVIQNPRYQVTQFGKPVTLSCSQTLNHNVMYWYQQKSSQAPKLLFHYYDKDFNNEADTPDNFQSRRPNTSFCFLDIRSPGLGDTAMYLCATSRGGSGGVQETQYFGPGTRLLVL.

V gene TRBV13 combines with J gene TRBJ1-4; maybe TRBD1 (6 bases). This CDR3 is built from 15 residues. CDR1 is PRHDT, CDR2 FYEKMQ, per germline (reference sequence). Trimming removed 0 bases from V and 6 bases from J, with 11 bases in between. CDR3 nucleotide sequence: TGTGCCAGCAGCTTAGGACCGGACAGCGATGAAAAACTGTTTTTT. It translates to CASSLGPDSDEKLFF.

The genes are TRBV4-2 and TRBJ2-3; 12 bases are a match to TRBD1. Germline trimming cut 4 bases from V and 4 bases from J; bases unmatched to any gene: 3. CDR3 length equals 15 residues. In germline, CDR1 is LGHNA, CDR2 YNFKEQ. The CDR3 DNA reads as TGTGCCAGCAGCCTAGGGACAGGGGGCGCAGATACGCAGTATTTT. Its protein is CASSLGTGGADTQYF.

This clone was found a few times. The CDR3 coding sequence is TGTGCCAGCAGCTTCGGGGGCACTGAAGCTTTCTTT. It specifies CASSFGGTEAFF. The gene calls are TRBV13 and TRBJ1-1, with a weak D call TRBD1 (5 bases). This CDR3 is 12 amino acids long. CDR1 and CDR2 (germline): PRHDT, FYEKMQ (reference sequence). The V gene lost 3 bases and the J gene lost 4 bases, with 6 bases spanning the gap.

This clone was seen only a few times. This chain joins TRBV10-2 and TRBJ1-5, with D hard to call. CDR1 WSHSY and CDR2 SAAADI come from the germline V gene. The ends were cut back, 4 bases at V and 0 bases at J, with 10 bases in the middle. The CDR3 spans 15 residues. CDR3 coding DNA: TGCGCCAGCAGTGGCGGCTTAAATAGCAATCAGCCCCAGCATTTT. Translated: CASSGGLNSNQPQHF.

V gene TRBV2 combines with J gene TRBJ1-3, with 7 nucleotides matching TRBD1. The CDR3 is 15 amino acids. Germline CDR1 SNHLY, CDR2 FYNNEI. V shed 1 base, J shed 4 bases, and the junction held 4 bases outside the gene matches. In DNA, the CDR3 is TGTGCCAGCAGTGAAGAGGGGGCTAGAGGAAACACCATATATTTT. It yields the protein CASSEEGARGNTIYF.

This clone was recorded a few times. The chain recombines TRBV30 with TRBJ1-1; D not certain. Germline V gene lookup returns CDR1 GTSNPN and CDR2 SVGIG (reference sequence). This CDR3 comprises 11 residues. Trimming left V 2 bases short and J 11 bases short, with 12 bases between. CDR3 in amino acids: CAWSQEGLAFF. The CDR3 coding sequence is TGTGCCTGGAGTCAGGAGGGTTTGGCTTTCTTT.

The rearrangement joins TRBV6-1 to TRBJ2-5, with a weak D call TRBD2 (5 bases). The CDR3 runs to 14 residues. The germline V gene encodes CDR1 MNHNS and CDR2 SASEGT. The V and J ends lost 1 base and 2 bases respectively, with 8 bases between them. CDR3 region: CASSEGGAQETQYF. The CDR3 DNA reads TGTGCCAGCAGTGAAGGGGGAGCTCAAGAGACCCAGTACTTC.

CDR3 residues: CASSLGPDSYEQYF. In DNA, the CDR3 is TGTGCCAGCAGCTTAGGCCCCGACAGCTACGAGCAGTACTTC. V usage is TRBV7-9 and J usage is TRBJ2-7; possibly TRBD1 for D (5 bases). Trimming cost V 1 base and J 3 bases, with 10 bases left between them. CDR1 is SEHNR and CDR2 is FQNEAQ in the germline V gene (reference sequence). The CDR3 has 14 amino acids.

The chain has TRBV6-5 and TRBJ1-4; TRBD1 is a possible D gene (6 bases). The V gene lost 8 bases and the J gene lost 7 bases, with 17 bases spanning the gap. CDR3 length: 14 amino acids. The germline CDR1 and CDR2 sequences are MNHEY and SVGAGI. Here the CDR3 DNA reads TGTGCCAGCTCCCAGGGGCAGAGGGGTGAAAAACTGTTTTTT. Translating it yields CASSQGQRGEKLFF.

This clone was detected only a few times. The CDR3 reads CASSSGQGATEQYF. As DNA, the CDR3 is TGTGCCAGCAGCTCTGGACAGGGGGCAACCGAGCAGTACTTC. The chain links TRBV7-7 to TRBJ2-7; 11 bases agree with TRBD1. There are 14 residues in the CDR3. Per the germline V gene, CDR1 is SSHAT and CDR2 is FNYEAQ (reference sequence). The ends lost 4 bases at V and 6 bases at J; junction bases unmatched: 5.

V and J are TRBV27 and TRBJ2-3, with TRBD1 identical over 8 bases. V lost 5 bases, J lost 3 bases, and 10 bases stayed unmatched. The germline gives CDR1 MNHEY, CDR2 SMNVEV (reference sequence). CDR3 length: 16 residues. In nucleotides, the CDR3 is TGTGCCAGCAGTATCAACCCAGGGGGCGCAACAGATACGCAGTATTTT. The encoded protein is CASSINPGGATDTQYF.

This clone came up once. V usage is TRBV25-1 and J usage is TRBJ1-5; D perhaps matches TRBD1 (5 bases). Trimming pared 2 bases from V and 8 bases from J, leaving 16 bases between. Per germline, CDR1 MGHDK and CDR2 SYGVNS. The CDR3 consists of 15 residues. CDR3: CASSENWGVGEPQHF. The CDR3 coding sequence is TGTGCCAGCAGTGAAAATTGGGGGGTAGGTGAGCCCCAGCATTTT.

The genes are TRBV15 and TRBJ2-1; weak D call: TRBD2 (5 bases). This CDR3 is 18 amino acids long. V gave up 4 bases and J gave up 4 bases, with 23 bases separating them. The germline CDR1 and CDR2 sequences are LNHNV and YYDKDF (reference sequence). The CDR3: CATSNPVLKDSIYNEQFF. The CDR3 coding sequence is TGTGCCACCAGCAATCCGGTTTTGAAGGACTCGATTTACAATGAGCAGTTCTTC.